These 17 T cell receptor beta chains came from one sample sequenced in a study of identical twins. TCRdb ran MiXCR on the 5' RACE reads and lists one entry per CDR3 protein. The sample holds about 470,000 distinct CDR3 sequences; around 24% are singletons and the top ten take 2.5% to 3.5%. These same records also appear under a second study, on T cells expressing NK-cell markers.

The sequencing sample was made of CD4+ T cells sorted from blood. The receptors come from a young woman in good health.

The rearrangement uses TRBV16 and TRBJ2-7; D is possibly TRBD1 (6 bases). The CDR3 has 14 amino acids. The V end was cut by 2 bases, the J end by 5 bases, with 13 bases between. Germline loops: CDR1 KGHSY, CDR2 FQNENV. In DNA, the CDR3 is TGTGCCAGCAGCCAAGGGCAGGGGCGCAACGAGCAGTACTTC. Protein product: CASSQGQGRNEQYF. The full variable domain, in which reference TRBV16 and TRBJ2-7 provide the parts outside the CDR3, is GEEVAQTPKHLVRGEGQKAKLYCAPIKGHSYVFWYQQVLKNEFKFLISFQNENVFDETGMPKERFSAKCLPNSPCSLEIQATKLEDSAVYFCASSQGQGRNEQYFGPGTRLTVT.

This clonotype was recorded a few times. J is TRBJ2-6 and V is TRBV29-1; TRBD2 might be the D (6 bases). Per germline, CDR1 SQVTM and CDR2 ANQGSEA. Trimming removed 6 bases at V and 3 bases at J, with 12 bases between. This CDR3 spans 14 amino acids. CDR3 amino acids: CSVGEAFGANVLTF. The CDR3 bases are TGCAGCGTGGGGGAGGCGTTTGGGGCCAACGTCCTGACTTTC.

The chain joins TRBV20-1 to TRBJ2-3, with unresolved D. Looked up from germline, CDR1 is DFQATT and CDR2 is SNEGSKA (reference sequence). The CDR3 is made up of 13 amino acids. V was cut by 0 bases and J by 2 bases, with 6 bases left in between. In nucleotides, the CDR3 is TGCAGTGCTAGAGATGTAGCCACAGATACGCAGTATTTT. Translation gives CSARDVATDTQYF.

The chain combines TRBV12-3 or TRBV12-4 with TRBJ2-3, with unresolved D. The V end lost 3 bases, the J end lost 7 bases, and 8 bases lay between the germline ends. The CDR3 has 12 residues. DNA of the CDR3: TGTGCCAGCAGTTTCACCGCGAATACGCAGTATTTT. Its protein product is CASSFTANTQYF.

The genes are TRBV6-5 and TRBJ1-6; unclear D gene. V was shortened by 0 bases and J by 12 bases, with 15 bases between the two germline ends. Germline assignment: CDR1 MNHEY and CDR2 SVGAGI. The CDR3 contains 15 residues. CDR3 sequence reads: CASSYSIWGRVPLHF. Written as DNA, the CDR3 is TGTGCCAGCAGTTACTCGATTTGGGGTAGGGTACCCCTCCACTTT.

The chain uses TRBV5-1 and TRBJ1-1; 7 bases fit TRBD1. The CDR3 extends over 13 amino acids. After removal of 6 bases from V and 4 bases from J, the junction contained 6 bases not matched to a gene. The germline gives CDR1 SGHRS, CDR2 YFSETQ. CDR3 in amino acids: CASMPQGGTEAFF. The CDR3 DNA is TGCGCCAGCATGCCGCAGGGGGGCACTGAAGCTTTCTTT.

This clonotype was seen more than once but under ten times. This chain joins TRBV20-1 and TRBJ2-5; D is possibly TRBD2 (6 bases). Germline values: CDR1 DFQATT, CDR2 SNEGSKA (reference sequence). V lost 0 bases to trimming and J lost 5 bases, with 13 bases between them. The CDR3 runs 14 residues. This chain's CDR3 is CSARDLAGPETQYF. The DNA for the CDR3 is TGCAGTGCTAGAGATCTTGCGGGGCCGGAGACCCAGTACTTC.

The chain recombines TRBV5-1 with TRBJ2-2; no definite D call. CDR1 and CDR2 (germline): SGHRS, YFSETQ. The CDR3 is 16 amino acids. V was cut by 7 bases and J by 1 base, with 17 bases left in between. The CDR3 loop is CASCDLGRVNTGELFF. The CDR3 coding sequence is TGCGCCAGCTGCGACTTGGGAAGAGTGAACACCGGGGAGCTGTTTTTT.

This clonotype has just a few counts. The chain joins TRBV11-3 to TRBJ1-2; 10 bases map to TRBD1. CDR1 SGHNT and CDR2 YENEEA come from the germline V gene. This CDR3 has 16 amino acids. V lost 5 bases to trimming and J lost 3 bases; unmatched junction nucleotides: 9. The CDR3 DNA reads as TGTGCCAGCAGCCGTTCCCCGGGACAGGGGTACTATGGCTACACCTTC. Amino acids: CASSRSPGQGYYGYTF.

This clonotype was seen more than once but under ten times. The CDR3 protein is CASYSVQETQYF. In DNA form, the CDR3 reads TGCGCCAGCTATAGCGTCCAAGAGACCCAGTACTTC. This chain connects TRBV5-1 to TRBJ2-5; a possible D gene is TRBD2 (5 bases). From germline, CDR1 is SGHRS and CDR2 YFSETQ. V was cut by 7 bases and J by 1 base, with 8 bases left in between. CDR3 size: 12 residues.

This chain joins TRBV5-1 and TRBJ2-4, with D tentatively TRBD2 (5 bases). The V end lost 5 bases, the J end lost 2 bases, and 11 bases lay between the germline ends. Germline values: CDR1 SGHRS, CDR2 YFSETQ. The CDR3 extends over 14 amino acids. Written as DNA, the CDR3 is TGCGCCAGCAGTAGGGAGACTACCAAAAACATTCAGTACTTC. It codes for CASSRETTKNIQYF.

The chain links TRBV9 to TRBJ2-5, with D possibly being TRBD1 (5 bases). Germline V gene data show CDR1 as SGDLS and CDR2 as YYNGEE. The CDR3 totals 15 residues. The V end was cut by 0 bases, the J end by 7 bases, with 16 bases between. Written as DNA, the CDR3 is TGTGCCAGCAGCGTAGACGGCTATACTACAGGGACCCAGTACTTC. Translation: CASSVDGYTTGTQYF.

In its sample, this clonotype was seen a few times. The gene calls are TRBV3-1 and TRBJ1-1; TRBD1 matches 9 bases. Germline CDR1 is LGHDT and CDR2 is YNNKEL (reference sequence). The CDR3 length is 17 residues. The trim removed 3 bases at V and 3 bases at J, leaving 11 bases unmatched. In nucleotides, the CDR3 is TGTGCCAGCAGCCAGCAAAAGGGGACAGGGATTCACACTGAAGCTTTCTTT. Translating gives CASSQQKGTGIHTEAFF. The full variable domain, completed using reference TRBV3-1 and TRBJ1-1, is DTAVSQTPKYLVTQMGNDKSIKCEQNLGHDTMYWYKQDSKKFLKIMFSYNNKELIINETVPNRFSPKSPDKAHLNLHINSLELGDSAVYFCASSQQKGTGIHTEAFFGQGTRLTVV.

This clonotype was detected only a few times. The V and J genes are TRBV20-1 and TRBJ2-7, with no clear D. CDR1 and CDR2 from the germline V gene are DFQATT and SNEGSKA (reference sequence). The CDR3 covers 12 residues. Trimming removed 3 bases from V and 0 bases from J, with 6 bases in between. The CDR3 protein is CSASGPSYEQYF. CDR3 nucleotides: TGCAGTGCTAGCGGGCCCTCCTACGAGCAGTACTTC.

This clonotype was detected a few times. V and J are TRBV20-1 and TRBJ1-1; D possibly corresponds to TRBD1 (6 bases). The germline V gene has CDR1 DFQATT and CDR2 SNEGSKA (reference sequence). V shed 0 bases and J shed 6 bases, with 8 bases lying between them. The CDR3 is made up of 12 amino acids. The CDR3 DNA sequence: TGCAGTGCTAGAGACAGGGGCCCTGAAGCTTTCTTT. Residues: CSARDRGPEAFF.

This clonotype was picked up a small number of times. The chain uses TRBV4-3 and TRBJ2-7; D gene uncertain. V was pared by 3 bases and J by 4 bases, with 16 bases between. This CDR3 region has 15 residues. CDR1 and CDR2 (germline): LGHNA, YSLEER. The CDR3 region has the DNA TGCGCCAGCAGCCAGCTCCCAGCGAACTCTTACGAGCAGTACTTC. Protein: CASSQLPANSYEQYF.

This clonotype was seen a handful of times. The V and J genes are TRBV7-9 and TRBJ2-2; tentatively, D is TRBD2 (5 bases). Trimming stripped 6 bases from V and 4 bases from J, with 12 bases between. The CDR3 spans 14 residues. In germline, CDR1 is SEHNR, CDR2 FQNEAQ (reference sequence). The CDR3 here is CASRVLGVTGELFF. CDR3 DNA sequence: TGTGCCAGCAGGGTCTTGGGAGTCACCGGGGAGCTGTTTTTT.